Listed below are T cell receptor beta chains from one sample, sequenced in a study of cytomegalovirus exposure and HLA in healthy donors. Clones were read by immunoSEQ multiplex PCR, and TCRdb kept only the in-frame ones, dropping some. Of nearly 110,000 clones in the sample, 65% to 85% were seen once. Sequenced material: PBMCs. The receptor set was obtained from a man in his late teens or twenties in good health and CMV-seronegative. The CDR3 runs from the conserved cysteine through the conserved F or W. D genes are given only for firm matches. Clone size is shown for a subset of rows, as once, few, many or a class of expanded clone.

clone_size j_call v_call d_call cdr3_nt cdr3_aa
NA TRBJ2-7 TRBV18 NA TGTGCCAGCTCACCGATCATCCGGGACACCCTCGGCGAGCAGTACTTC CASSPIIRDTLGEQYF
NA TRBJ2-3 TRBV6-4 NA TGTGCCAGCAGTGACTCGGCGGGGGCTAGCACAGATACGCAGTATTTT CASSDSAGASTDTQYF
once TRBJ2-3 TRBV7-3 TRBD2 TGTGCCAGCAGCTCACTAGCGGGGGGCCTGCTGGATACGCAGTATTTT CASSSLAGGLLDTQYF
NA TRBJ2-1 TRBV5-1 NA TGCGCCAGCAGCTCCTCGACTTTATTTAACAATGAGCAGTTCTTC CASSSSTLFNNEQFF
NA TRBJ1-5 TRBV19 TRBD1 TGTGCCAGTAGTATAGAAGGCCGCGGGGACAGTGTCCAACCCCAGCATTTT CASSIEGRGDSVQPQHF
NA TRBJ2-7 TRBV5-1 NA TGCGCCAGCAGCTCGAGGCAGGGGACCGACGGGCAGTACTTC CASSSRQGTDGQYF
few TRBJ1-6 TRBV15 NA TGTGCCACCAGCAGAGGCGACTTCCGAGATAATTCACCCCTCCACTTT CATSRGDFRDNSPLHF
NA TRBJ2-5 TRBV9 NA TGTGCCAGCAGTCCCGGGCGGCGGCTAGCAGAAGAGACCCAGTACTTC CASSPGRRLAEETQYF
once TRBJ2-3 TRBV6-1 TRBD2 TGTGCCAGCAGTGTGCAGGCTAGCGGAGATACGCAGTATTTT CASSVQASGDTQYF
NA TRBJ2-7 TRBV7-8 NA TGTGCCAGCAGCCCCAGCGGTGGGGTAAGCTACGAGCAGTACTTC CASSPSGGVSYEQYF
NA TRBJ2-7 TRBV11-2 NA TGTGCCAGCAGCTTAGACCCCCATTCGGGCGAGCAGTACTTC CASSLDPHSGEQYF
NA TRBJ2-5 TRBV27 TRBD2 TGTGCCAGCAAACTAGCGGGGGGACGAGAGACCCAGTACTTC CASKLAGGRETQYF
few TRBJ2-1 TRBV6-6 TRBD2 TGTGCCAGCAGTTTGAGCGGGGGGGCCTACAATGAGCAGTTCTTC CASSLSGGAYNEQFF
NA TRBJ1-2 TRBV28 TRBD1 TGTGCCAGCACCCCCGGGACAGGGGTATCCTATGGCTACCCCTTC CASTPGTGVSYGYPF
NA TRBJ1-6 TRBV7-9 NA TGTGCCAGCAGCGGGGGGAGCTCCTATAATTCACCCCTCCACTTT CASSGGSSYNSPLHF
NA TRBJ1-5 TRBV9 TRBD1 TGTGCCAGCAGCGCCGGACAGGTATATCAGCCCCAGCATTTT CASSAGQVYQPQHF
NA TRBJ1-1 TRBV5-1 NA TGCGCCAGCAGCTCCTCGACAGATTTGAACACTGAAGCTTTCTTT CASSSSTDLNTEAFF
NA TRBJ2-6 TRBV4-1 NA TGCGCCAGCAGCCAAGATCCGGGGGGCGCCGGGGCCAACGTCCTGACTTTC CASSQDPGGAGANVLTF